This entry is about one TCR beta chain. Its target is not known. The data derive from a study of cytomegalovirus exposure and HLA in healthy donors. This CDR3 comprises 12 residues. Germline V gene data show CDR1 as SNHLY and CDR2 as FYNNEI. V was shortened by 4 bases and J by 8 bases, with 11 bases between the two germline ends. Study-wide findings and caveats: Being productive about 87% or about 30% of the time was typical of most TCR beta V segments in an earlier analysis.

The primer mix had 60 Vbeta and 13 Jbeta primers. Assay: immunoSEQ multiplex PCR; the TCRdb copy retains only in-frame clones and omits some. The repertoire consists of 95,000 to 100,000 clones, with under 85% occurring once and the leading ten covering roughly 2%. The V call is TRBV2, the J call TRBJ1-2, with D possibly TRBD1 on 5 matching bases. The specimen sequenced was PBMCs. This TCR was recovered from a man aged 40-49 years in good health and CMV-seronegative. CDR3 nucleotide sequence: TGTGCCAGCAGTGCCGGGGGGAGAGGCTACACCTTC. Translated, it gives CASSAGGRGYTF.